The 13 T cell receptor beta chains in this list originate from one sample, sequenced in a study of T cells expressing NK-cell markers. From its re-call of the 5' RACE reads, TCRdb lists each CDR3 protein once, without DNA. The sample totals roughly 430,000 distinct CDR3 sequences; its top ten clones hold 7.3%. Sequencing was carried out using blood T cells: a sorted CD56 or NKG2C T cell subset, CD4+ or CD8+ T cells, or bulk PBMC T cells (not recorded which). Source of these receptors: a woman between 18 and 70 years old in good health.

The rearrangement uses TRBV19 and TRBJ1-5. There are 13 residues in the CDR3. Germline V gene data show CDR1 as LNHDA and CDR2 as SQIVND (reference sequence). Here the CDR3 reads CASTSGSYQPQHF.

The chain carries TRBV12-3 or TRBV12-4 and TRBJ1-1. CDR3 length: 16 residues. The chain's CDR3 is CASSLRPARENTEAFF.

V and J are TRBV6-1 and TRBJ1-5; the TRBD1 assignment by TCRdb is unverifiable without DNA. This CDR3 comprises 16 residues. Germline V lookup: CDR1 MNHNS, CDR2 SASEGT. The CDR3 sequence is CASSPSEQGSDQPQHF.

The V and J genes are TRBV7-2 and TRBJ1-2; TCRdb names TRBD1, which stays unverified in the absence of DNA. Germline CDR1 SGHTA, CDR2 FQGNSA. CDR3 length equals 16 residues. CDR3 protein: CASSLAVGGTKDGYTF.

The chain recombines TRBV2 with TRBJ2-5. The germline V gene has CDR1 SNHLY and CDR2 FYNNEI. This CDR3 has 12 residues. The CDR3: CASSEGLLTQYF.

The chain uses TRBV5-5 and TRBJ1-2. The CDR3 is 15 amino acids. CDR1 is SGHKS, CDR2 YYEKEE, per germline (reference sequence). The CDR3 protein is CASSLQGGGFYGYTF.

V gene TRBV12-5 combines with J gene TRBJ1-3; TCRdb names TRBD1, which stays unverified in the absence of DNA. CDR1 is LGHNT, CDR2 FRNRAP, per germline. The CDR3 contains 16 residues. CDR3 loop: CASGSPRRSSGNTIYF.

J is TRBJ2-5 and V is TRBV9; TCRdb's D call of TRBD1 is untestable without DNA. This CDR3 has 14 residues. Looked up from germline, CDR1 is SGDLS and CDR2 is YYNGEE. CDR3 residues: CASSVDGGLIPQYF.

The chain is built from TRBV29-1 and TRBJ2-4; TCRdb gives TRBD1 as the D gene, but with no DNA this cannot be confirmed. The CDR3 contains 12 residues. CDR1 is SQVTM and CDR2 is ANQGSEA in the germline V gene. The CDR3 reads CSVDPGINIQYF. The variable domain in full, with the rest retrieved from reference TRBV29-1 and TRBJ2-4, is SAVISQKPSRDICQRGTSLTIQCQVDSQVTMMFWYRQQPGQSLTLIATANQGSEATYESGFVIDKFPISRPNLTFSTLTVSNMSPEDSSIYLCSVDPGINIQYFGAGTRLSVL.

The genes are TRBV2 and TRBJ2-2; TCRdb's D call, TRBD1, is unchecked because there is no DNA. The germline CDR1 and CDR2 sequences are SNHLY and FYNNEI. CDR3 length equals 13 residues. CDR3 sequence reads: CASRDRGTGELFF.

The V gene is TRBV7-9, the J gene TRBJ2-2; without DNA, the TCRdb call of TRBD1 cannot be checked. The germline V gene has CDR1 SEHNR and CDR2 FQNEAQ (reference sequence). The CDR3 totals 11 residues. The CDR3 protein is CASSPGTGLFF.

The chain links TRBV5-1 to TRBJ2-1; TCRdb's D call, TRBD1, is unchecked because there is no DNA. Per germline, CDR1 SGHRS and CDR2 YFSETQ. The CDR3 contains 15 residues. The CDR3 reads CASSLAGQGPNEQFF.

This chain links TRBV29-1 with TRBJ2-5; TCRdb designates TRBD1, a call that cannot be tested without DNA. The CDR3 loop spans 12 amino acids. Looked up from germline, CDR1 is SQVTM and CDR2 is ANQGSEA. This CDR3 reads CSVHRASETQYF.